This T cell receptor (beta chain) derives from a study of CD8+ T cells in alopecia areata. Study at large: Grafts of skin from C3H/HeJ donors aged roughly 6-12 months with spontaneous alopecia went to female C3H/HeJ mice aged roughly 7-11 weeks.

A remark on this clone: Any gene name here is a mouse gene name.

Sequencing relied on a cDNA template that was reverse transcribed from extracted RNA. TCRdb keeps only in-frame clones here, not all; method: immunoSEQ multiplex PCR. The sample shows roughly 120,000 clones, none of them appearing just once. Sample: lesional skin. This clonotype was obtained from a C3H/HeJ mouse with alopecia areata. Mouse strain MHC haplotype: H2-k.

The chain's CDR3 is CASSEAGLNTGQLYF. Incomplete CDR3 DNA: TGTGCCAGCAGTGAAGCGGGACTGAACACCGGG. V usage is TRBV13-3 and J usage is TRBJ2-2, with 7 bases identical to TRBD2. The CDR3 end falls 4 residues outside the read, so it is completed with the germline J gene. The ends lost 2 bases at V and 2 bases at J; junction bases unmatched: 3. The germline V gene has CDR1 NNHDY and CDR2 SYVADS. The CDR3 consists of 15 residues.